The clone carrying this TCR beta chain showed up just once. As yet, its antigen is unknown. TCRdb re-called the 5' RACE reads with MiXCR, one entry per CDR3 protein. This table holds thousands of distinct CDR3 sequences, roughly 60% found once. The germline V gene encodes CDR1 MDHEN and CDR2 SYDVKM. Trimming took 8 bases from V and 4 from J, leaving 12 bases between them. The CDR3 has 12 residues. General study findings and limits: Tumor memory CD4+ T cell TCR gene usage clustered with blood and lymph node memory CD4+ cells and lymph node naive CD4+ cells. Tumor Tregs overlapped most with tumor, then blood, naive CD4+ cells.

This receptor was obtained from a female donor with breast cancer. This chain connects TRBV28 to TRBJ2-7; D is uncertain. The specimen sequenced was tumor-infiltrating memory CD4+ T cells sorted from the breast tumor. Stated subset: memory CD4+ T cells, CD4+CD45RO+CD25-. This CDR3 reads CASGSQNYEQYF. The CDR3 nucleotides read TGTGCCAGCGGGTCGCAGAATTACGAGCAGTACTTC.